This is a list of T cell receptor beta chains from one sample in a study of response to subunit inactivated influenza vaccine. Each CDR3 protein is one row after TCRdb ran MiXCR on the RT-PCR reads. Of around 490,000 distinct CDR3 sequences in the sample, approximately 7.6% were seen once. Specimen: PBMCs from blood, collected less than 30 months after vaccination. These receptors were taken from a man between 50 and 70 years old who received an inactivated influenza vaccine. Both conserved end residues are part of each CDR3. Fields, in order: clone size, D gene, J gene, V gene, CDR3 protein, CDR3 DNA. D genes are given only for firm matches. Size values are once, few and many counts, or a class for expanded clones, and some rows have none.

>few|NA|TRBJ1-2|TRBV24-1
CATSDPAGGYTF
TGTGCCACCAGTGACCCGGCCGGTGGCTACACCTTC
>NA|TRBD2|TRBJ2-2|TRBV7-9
CASSWTSGGPAGELFF
TGTGCCAGCAGCTGGACCTCGGGGGGGCCGGCCGGGGAGCTGTTTTTT
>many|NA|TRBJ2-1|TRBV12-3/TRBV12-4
CASKDYNEQFF
TGTGCCAGCAAGGACTACAATGAGCAGTTCTTC
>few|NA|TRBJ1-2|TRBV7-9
CASSLADLSYGYTF
TGTGCCAGCAGCTTGGCAGACCTTAGCTATGGCTACACCTTC
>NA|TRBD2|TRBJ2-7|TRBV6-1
CASRTGGLAAYEQYF
TGTGCCAGCAGAACAGGGGGACTAGCGGCCTACGAGCAGTACTTC
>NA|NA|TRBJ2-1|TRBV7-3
CASSLVSGSNEQFF
TGTGCCAGCAGCTTAGTTTCAGGTTCGAATGAGCAGTTCTTC
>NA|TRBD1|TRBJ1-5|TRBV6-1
CASTRQGASNQPQHF
TGTGCCAGCACCCGACAGGGAGCAAGCAATCAGCCCCAGCATTTT
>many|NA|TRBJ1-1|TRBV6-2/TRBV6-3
CASSPMGRALNTEAFF
TGTGCCAGCAGTCCTATGGGACGGGCCTTGAACACTGAAGCTTTCTTT
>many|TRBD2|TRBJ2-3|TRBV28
CASSRRLAGSTDTQYF
TGTGCCAGCAGCCGAAGACTAGCGGGAAGCACAGATACGCAGTATTTT
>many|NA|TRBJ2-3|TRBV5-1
CASRDAGGPRTDTQYF
TGCGCCAGCAGGGACGCCGGAGGACCTCGAACAGATACGCAGTATTTT
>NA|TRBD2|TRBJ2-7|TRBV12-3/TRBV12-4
CASSSLAGKSYEQYF
TGTGCCAGCAGTTCACTAGCGGGGAAATCCTACGAGCAGTACTTC
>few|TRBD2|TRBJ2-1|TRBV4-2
CASSQVSTSGRWKNEQFF
TGTGCCAGCAGCCAAGTTTCGACTAGCGGGAGGTGGAAGAATGAGCAGTTCTTC
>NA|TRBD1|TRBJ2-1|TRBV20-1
CSARDLGRGNEQFF
TGCAGTGCTAGAGATCTAGGCAGGGGGAATGAGCAGTTCTTC
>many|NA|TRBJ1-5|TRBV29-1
CSVQGGGGNQPQHF
TGCAGCGTTCAGGGAGGGGGAGGCAATCAGCCCCAGCATTTT
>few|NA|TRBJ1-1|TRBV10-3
CAIRRDEGMNTEAFF
TGTGCCATCAGACGCGATGAGGGCATGAACACTGAAGCTTTCTTT
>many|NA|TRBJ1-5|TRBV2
CASSEGARRRNQPQHF
TGTGCCAGCAGTGAAGGGGCGCGGCGGAGGAATCAGCCCCAGCATTTT
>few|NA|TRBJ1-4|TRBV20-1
CSATLGATNEKLFF
TGCAGTGCAACCTTGGGAGCAACTAATGAAAAACTGTTTTTT
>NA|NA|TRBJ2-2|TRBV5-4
CASSLDSTTGELFF
TGTGCCAGCAGCTTGGACAGTACCACCGGGGAGCTGTTTTTT
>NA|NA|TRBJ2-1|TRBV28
CASSPPRRADLNNEQFF
TGTGCCAGCAGTCCACCACGCAGAGCCGACCTAAACAATGAGCAGTTCTTC
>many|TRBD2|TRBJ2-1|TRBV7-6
CASSTRTSGGPWDEQFF
TGTGCCAGCAGCACACGGACTAGCGGGGGCCCTTGGGATGAGCAGTTCTTC
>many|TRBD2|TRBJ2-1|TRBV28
CASSSSGSSYNEQFF
TGTGCCAGCAGCTCTAGCGGGAGCTCCTACAATGAGCAGTTCTTC
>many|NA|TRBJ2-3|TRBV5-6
CASSPLWADTDTQYF
TGTGCCAGCAGCCCACTTTGGGCGGATACAGATACGCAGTATTTT
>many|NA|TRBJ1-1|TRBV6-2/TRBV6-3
CASSYSIRGWTEAFF
TGTGCCAGCAGTTACTCGATCAGGGGATGGACTGAAGCTTTCTTT
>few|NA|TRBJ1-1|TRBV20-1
CSASVPGTEAFF
TGCAGTGCTAGTGTTCCGGGTACTGAAGCTTTCTTT
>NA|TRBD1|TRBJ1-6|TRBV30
CAWSGGTGRNSPLHF
TGTGCCTGGAGCGGTGGGACAGGGAGGAATTCACCCCTCCACTTT
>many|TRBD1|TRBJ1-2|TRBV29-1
CSVEGTGPPYGYTF
TGCAGCGTTGAAGGGACAGGGCCACCATATGGCTACACCTTC
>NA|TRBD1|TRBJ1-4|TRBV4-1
CASSQPRDSEKLFF
TGCGCCAGCAGCCAACCCCGGGACAGTGAAAAACTGTTTTTT
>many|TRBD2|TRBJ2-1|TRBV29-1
CSVVAGGYNEQFF
TGCAGCGTTGTAGCGGGAGGGTACAATGAGCAGTTCTTC
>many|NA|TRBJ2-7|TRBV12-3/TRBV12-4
CASCVAGAYEQYF
TGTGCCAGCTGCGTGGCAGGGGCCTACGAGCAGTACTTC
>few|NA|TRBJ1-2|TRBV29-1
CSVLPEGPGGDYGYTF
TGCAGCGTACTCCCGGAGGGGCCAGGAGGAGACTATGGCTACACCTTC
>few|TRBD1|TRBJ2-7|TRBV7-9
CASTPRDRIYEQYF
TGTGCCAGCACCCCTCGGGACAGGATCTACGAGCAGTACTTC
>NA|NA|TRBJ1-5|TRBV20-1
CSARATSNQPQHF
TGCAGTGCTAGAGCGACGAGCAATCAGCCCCAGCATTTT
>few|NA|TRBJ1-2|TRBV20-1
CSASDRGGYTF
TGCAGTGCTTCCGACCGCGGTGGCTACACCTTC
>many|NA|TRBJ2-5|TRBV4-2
CASSQDRGTQETQYF
TGTGCCAGCAGCCAAGATAGGGGGACTCAAGAGACCCAGTACTTC
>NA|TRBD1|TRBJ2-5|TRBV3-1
CASSQDAILGLGQQETQYF
TGTGCCAGCAGCCAAGATGCCATTTTGGGCCTGGGACAGCAAGAGACCCAGTACTTC
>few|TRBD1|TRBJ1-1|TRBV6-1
CASTPTGGSTEAFF
TGTGCCAGCACCCCGACAGGGGGGAGCACTGAAGCTTTCTTT
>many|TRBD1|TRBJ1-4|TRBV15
CATSREPGTVNEKLFF
TGTGCCACCAGCAGAGAACCCGGGACAGTGAATGAAAAACTGTTTTTT